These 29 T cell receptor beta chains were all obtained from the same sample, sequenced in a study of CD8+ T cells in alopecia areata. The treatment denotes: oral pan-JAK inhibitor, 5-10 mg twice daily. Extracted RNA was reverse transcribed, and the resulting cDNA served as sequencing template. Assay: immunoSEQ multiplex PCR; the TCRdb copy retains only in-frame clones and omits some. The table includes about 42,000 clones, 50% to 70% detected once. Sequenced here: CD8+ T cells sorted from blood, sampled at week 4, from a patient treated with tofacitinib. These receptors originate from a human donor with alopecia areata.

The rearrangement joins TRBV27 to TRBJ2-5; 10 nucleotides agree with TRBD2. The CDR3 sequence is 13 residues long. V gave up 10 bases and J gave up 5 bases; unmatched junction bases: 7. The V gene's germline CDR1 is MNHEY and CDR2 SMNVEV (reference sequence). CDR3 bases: TGTGCCACCAAGCGGGGGGGCGGGGAGACCCAGTACTTC. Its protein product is CATKRGGGETQYF.

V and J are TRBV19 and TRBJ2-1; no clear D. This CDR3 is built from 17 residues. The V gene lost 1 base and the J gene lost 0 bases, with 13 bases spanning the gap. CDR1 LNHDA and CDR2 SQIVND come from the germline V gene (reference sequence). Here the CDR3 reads CASSIGGSDSSYNEQFF. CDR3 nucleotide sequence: TGTGCCAGTAGTATAGGAGGCAGTGATAGCTCCTACAATGAGCAGTTCTTC.

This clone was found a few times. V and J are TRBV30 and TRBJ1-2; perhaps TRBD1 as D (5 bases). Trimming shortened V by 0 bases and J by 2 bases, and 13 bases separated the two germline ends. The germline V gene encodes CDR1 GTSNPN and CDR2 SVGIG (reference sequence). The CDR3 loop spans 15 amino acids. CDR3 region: CAWSVPGDFNYGYTF. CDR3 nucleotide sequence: TGTGCCTGGAGTGTACCGGGGGACTTCAACTATGGCTACACCTTC.

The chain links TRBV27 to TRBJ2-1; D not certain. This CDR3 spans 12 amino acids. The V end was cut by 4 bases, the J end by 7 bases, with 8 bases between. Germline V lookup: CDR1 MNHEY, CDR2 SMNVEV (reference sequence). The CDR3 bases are TGTGCCAGCAGTTACCCCGGGAATGAGCAGTTCTTC. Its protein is CASSYPGNEQFF.

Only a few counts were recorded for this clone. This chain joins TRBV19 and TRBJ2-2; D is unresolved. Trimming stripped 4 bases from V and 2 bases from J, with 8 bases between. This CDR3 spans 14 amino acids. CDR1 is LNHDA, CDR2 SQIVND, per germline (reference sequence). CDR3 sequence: CASSRPLNTGELFF. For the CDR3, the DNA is TGTGCCAGTAGTAGGCCGCTCAACACCGGGGAGCTGTTTTTT.

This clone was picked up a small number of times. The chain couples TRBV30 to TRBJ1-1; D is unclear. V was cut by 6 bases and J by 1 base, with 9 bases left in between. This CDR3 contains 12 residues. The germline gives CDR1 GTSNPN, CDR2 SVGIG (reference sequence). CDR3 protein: CACTPGNTEAFF. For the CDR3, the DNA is TGTGCCTGCACCCCAGGGAACACTGAAGCTTTCTTT. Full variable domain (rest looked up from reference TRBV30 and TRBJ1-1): SQTIHQWPATLVQPVGSPLSLECTVEGTSNPNLYWYRQAAGRGLQLLFYSVGIGQISSEVPQNLSASRPQDRQFILSSKKLLLSDSGFYLCACTPGNTEAFFGQGTRLTVV.

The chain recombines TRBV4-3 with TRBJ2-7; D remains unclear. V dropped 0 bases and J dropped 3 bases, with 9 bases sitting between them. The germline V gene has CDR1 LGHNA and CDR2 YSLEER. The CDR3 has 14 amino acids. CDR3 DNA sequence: TGCGCCAGCAGCCAAGATATGAAGGGCTACGAGCAGTACTTC. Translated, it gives CASSQDMKGYEQYF.

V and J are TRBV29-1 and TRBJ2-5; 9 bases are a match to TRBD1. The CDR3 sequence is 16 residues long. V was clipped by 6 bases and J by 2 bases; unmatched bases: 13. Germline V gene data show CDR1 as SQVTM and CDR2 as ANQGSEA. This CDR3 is CSVGKEGTGMQETQYF. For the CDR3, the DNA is TGCAGCGTCGGAAAGGAGGGGACAGGGATGCAAGAGACCCAGTACTTC.

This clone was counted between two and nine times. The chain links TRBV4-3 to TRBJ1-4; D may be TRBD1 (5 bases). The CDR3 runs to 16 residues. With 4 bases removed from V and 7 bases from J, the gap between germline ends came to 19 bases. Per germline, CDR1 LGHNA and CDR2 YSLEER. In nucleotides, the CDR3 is TGCGCCAGCAGCCCAACACGGGGCAGAGAAGCTGAAAAACTGTTTTTT. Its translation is CASSPTRGREAEKLFF.

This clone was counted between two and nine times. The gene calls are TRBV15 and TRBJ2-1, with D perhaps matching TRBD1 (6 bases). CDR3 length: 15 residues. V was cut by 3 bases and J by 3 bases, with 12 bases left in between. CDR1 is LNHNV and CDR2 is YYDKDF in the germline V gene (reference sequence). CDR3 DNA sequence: TGTGCCACCAGCAGTTCCGGACAGTACTACAATGAGCAGTTCTTC. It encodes CATSSSGQYYNEQFF. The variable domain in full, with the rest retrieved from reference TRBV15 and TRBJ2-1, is DAMVIQNPRYQVTQFGKPVTLSCSQTLNHNVMYWYQQKSSQAPKLLFHYYDKDFNNEADTPDNFQSRRPNTSFCFLDIRSPGLGDTAMYLCATSSSGQYYNEQFFGPGTRLTVL.

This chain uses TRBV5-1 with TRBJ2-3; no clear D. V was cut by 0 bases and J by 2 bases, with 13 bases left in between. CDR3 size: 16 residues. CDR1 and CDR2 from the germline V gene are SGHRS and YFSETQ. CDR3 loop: CASSLGQSGPTDTQYF. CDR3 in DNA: TGCGCCAGCAGCTTGGGACAATCCGGGCCCACAGATACGCAGTATTTT.

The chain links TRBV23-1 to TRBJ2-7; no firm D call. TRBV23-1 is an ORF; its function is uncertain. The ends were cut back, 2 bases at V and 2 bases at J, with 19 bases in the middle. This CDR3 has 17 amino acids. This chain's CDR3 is CASSQKVVNNRTYEQYF. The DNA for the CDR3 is TGCGCCAGCAGTCAAAAGGTCGTGAACAACCGGACCTACGAGCAGTACTTC.

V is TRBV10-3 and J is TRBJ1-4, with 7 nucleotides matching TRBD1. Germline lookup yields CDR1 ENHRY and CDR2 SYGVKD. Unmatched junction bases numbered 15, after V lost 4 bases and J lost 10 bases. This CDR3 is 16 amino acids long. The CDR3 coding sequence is TGTGCCATCAGTGGAGACCGGGACAGAGGGAGTGGAAAACTGTTTTTT. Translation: CAISGDRDRGSGKLFF.

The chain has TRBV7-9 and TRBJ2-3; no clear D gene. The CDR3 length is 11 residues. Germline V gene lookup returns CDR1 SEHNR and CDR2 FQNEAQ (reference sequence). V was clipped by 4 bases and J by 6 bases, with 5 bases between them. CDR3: CASSWADTQYF. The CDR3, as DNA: TGTGCCAGCAGCTGGGCCGATACGCAGTATTTT.

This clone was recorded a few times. CDR3 amino acids: CASSPTVRTDTQYF. The CDR3 bases are TGTGCCAGCAGCCCGACTGTCCGCACAGATACGCAGTATTTT. The rearrangement uses TRBV7-7 and TRBJ2-3; D is unclear. CDR1 SSHAT and CDR2 FNYEAQ come from the germline V gene (reference sequence). V was clipped by 5 bases and J by 1 base, with 10 bases between them. There are 14 residues in the CDR3.

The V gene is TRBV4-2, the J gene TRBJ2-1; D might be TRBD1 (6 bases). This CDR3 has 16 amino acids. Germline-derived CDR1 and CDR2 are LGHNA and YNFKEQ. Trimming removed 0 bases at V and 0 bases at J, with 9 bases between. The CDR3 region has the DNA TGTGCCAGCAGCCAAGAGGTAGGGGGCTCCTACAATGAGCAGTTCTTC. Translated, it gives CASSQEVGGSYNEQFF.

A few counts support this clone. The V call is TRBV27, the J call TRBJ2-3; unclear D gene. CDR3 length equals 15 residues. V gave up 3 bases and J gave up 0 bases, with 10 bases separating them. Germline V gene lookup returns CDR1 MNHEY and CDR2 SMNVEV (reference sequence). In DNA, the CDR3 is TGTGCCAGCAGTTTCCAGTGGCGGAGCACAGATACGCAGTATTTT. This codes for CASSFQWRSTDTQYF.

In DNA form, the CDR3 reads TGTGCCAGTAGCGTCGGCTCGGAAGCTTTCTTT. Translating gives CASSVGSEAFF. The J gene is TRBJ1-1, the V gene TRBV19; D gene unclear. Germline V CDR1 and CDR2: LNHDA, SQIVND (reference sequence). V was clipped by 6 bases and J by 8 bases, with 10 bases between them. CDR3 length equals 11 residues.

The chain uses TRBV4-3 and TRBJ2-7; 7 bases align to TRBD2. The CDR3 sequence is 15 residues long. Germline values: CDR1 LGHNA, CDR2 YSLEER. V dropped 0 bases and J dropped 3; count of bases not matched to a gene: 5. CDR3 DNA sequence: TGCGCCAGCAGCCAAGAGGCGGGGGAGATCTACGAGCAGTACTTC. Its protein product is CASSQEAGEIYEQYF.

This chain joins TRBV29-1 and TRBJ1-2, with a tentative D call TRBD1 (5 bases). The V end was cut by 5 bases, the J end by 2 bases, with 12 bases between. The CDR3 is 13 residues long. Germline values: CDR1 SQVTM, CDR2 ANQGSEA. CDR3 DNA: TGCAGCGTTAAGGAGGAGGGGAACTATGGCTACACCTTC. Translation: CSVKEEGNYGYTF.

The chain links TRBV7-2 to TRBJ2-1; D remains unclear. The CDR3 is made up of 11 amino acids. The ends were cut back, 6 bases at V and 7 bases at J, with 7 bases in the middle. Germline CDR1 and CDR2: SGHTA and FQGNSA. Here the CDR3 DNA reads TGTGCCAGCAGGTCCATGAATGAGCAGTTCTTC. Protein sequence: CASRSMNEQFF.

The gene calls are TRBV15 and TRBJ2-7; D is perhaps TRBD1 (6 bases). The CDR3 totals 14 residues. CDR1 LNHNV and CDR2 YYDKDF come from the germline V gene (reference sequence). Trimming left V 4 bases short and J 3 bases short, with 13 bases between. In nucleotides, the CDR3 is TGTGCCACCAGCAACGGACAGCCTTTCTACGAGCAGTACTTC. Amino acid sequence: CATSNGQPFYEQYF.

The CDR3 DNA follows: TGTGCCAGCAGTGAATGGGAGGGCCCGGAGACCCAGTACTTC. As protein: CASSEWEGPETQYF. The J gene is TRBJ2-5, the V gene TRBV25-1, with TRBD2 identical over 7 bases. CDR3 length equals 14 residues. Germline values: CDR1 MGHDK, CDR2 SYGVNS. J gave up 5 bases and V 1 base, and 4 bases lay outside the gene matches.

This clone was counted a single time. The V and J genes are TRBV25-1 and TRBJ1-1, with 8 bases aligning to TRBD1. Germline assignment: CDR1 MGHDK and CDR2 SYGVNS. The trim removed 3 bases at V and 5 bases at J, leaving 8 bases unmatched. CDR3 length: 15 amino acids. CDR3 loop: CASSDPTGVMTEAFF. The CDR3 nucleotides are TGTGCCAGCAGTGACCCGACAGGGGTGATGACTGAAGCTTTCTTT.

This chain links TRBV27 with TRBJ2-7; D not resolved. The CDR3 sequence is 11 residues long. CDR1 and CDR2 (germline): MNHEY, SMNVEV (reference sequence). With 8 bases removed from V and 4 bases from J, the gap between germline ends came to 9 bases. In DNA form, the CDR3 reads TGTGCCAGCGGCTTTGTGTACGAGCAGTACTTC. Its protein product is CASGFVYEQYF.

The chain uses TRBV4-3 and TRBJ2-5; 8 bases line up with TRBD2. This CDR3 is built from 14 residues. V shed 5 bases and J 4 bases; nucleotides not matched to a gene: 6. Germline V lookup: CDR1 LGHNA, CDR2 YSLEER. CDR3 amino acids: CASSLTGGPETQYF. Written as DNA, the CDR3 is TGCGCCAGCAGCTTAACGGGGGGGCCAGAGACCCAGTACTTC.

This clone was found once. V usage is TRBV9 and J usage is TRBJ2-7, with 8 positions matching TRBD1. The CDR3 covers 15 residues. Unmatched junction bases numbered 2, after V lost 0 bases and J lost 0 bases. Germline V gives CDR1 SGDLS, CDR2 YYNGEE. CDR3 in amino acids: CASSVGDRGSYEQYF. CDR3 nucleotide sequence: TGTGCCAGCAGCGTAGGAGACAGGGGCTCCTACGAGCAGTACTTC.

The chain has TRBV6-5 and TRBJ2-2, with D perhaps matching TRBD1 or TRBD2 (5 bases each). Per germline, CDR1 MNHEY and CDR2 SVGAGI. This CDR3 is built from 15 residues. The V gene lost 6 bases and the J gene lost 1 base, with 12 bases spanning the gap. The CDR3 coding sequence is TGTGCCAGCAGCTTTCTGGGGGAGAACACCGGGGAGCTGTTTTTT. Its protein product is CASSFLGENTGELFF.

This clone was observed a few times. The CDR3 nucleotides read TGCAGCGTTGGAGGATCAGGGACATCCTACGAGCAGTACTTC. It encodes CSVGGSGTSYEQYF. This chain joins TRBV29-1 and TRBJ2-7, with a possible D match to TRBD1 (6 bases). CDR1 SQVTM and CDR2 ANQGSEA come from the germline V gene. The CDR3 covers 14 residues. V lost 4 bases and J lost 1, with 14 bases in between.